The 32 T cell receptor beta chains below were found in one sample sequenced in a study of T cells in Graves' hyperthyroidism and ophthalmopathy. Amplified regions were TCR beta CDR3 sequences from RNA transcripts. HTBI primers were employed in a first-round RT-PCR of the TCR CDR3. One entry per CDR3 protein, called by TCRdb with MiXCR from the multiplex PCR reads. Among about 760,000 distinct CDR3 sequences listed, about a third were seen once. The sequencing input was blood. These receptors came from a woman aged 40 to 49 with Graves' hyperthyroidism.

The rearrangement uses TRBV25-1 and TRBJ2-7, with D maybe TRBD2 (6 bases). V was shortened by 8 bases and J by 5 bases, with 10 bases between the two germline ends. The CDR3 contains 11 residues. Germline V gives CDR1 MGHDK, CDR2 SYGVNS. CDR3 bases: TGTGCCAGCGGGAGGTCCGACGAGCAGTACTTC. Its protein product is CASGRSDEQYF.

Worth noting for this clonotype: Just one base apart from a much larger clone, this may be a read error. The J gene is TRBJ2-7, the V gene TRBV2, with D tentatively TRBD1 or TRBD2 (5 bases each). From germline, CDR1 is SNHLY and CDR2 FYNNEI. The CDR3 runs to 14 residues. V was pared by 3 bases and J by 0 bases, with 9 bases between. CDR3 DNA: TGTGCCAGCAGTGATCCAGGGAGCTCCTACGAGCAGTACTTC. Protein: CASSDPGSSYEQYF.

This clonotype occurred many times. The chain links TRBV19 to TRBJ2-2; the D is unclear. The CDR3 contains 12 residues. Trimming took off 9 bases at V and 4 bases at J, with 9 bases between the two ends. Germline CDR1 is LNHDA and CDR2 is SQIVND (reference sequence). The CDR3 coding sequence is TGTGCCAGCAGCATTGGCACCGGGGAGCTGTTTTTT. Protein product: CASSIGTGELFF.

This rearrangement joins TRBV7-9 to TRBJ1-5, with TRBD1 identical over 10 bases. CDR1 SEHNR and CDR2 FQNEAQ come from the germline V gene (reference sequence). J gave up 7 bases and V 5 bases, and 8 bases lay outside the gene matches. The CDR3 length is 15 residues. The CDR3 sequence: CASSIDRGRGQPQHF. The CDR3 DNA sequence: TGTGCCAGCAGCATCGACAGGGGGCGAGGGCAGCCCCAGCATTTT.

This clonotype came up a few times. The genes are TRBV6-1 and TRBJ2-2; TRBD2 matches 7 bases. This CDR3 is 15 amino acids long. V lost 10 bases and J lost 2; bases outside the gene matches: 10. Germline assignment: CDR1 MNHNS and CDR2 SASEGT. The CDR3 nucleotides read TGTGCCACCCTTCCCCGAGCGGGAAACACCGGGGAGCTGTTTTTT. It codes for CATLPRAGNTGELFF.

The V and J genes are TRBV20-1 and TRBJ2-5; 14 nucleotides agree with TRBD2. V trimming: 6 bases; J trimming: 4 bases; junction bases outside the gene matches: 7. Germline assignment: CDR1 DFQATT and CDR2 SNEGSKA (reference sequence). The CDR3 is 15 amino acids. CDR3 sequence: CSAIPGTSGGETQYF. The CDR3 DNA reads TGCAGTGCGATACCCGGGACTAGCGGGGGAGAGACCCAGTACTTC.

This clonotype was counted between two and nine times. The CDR3 sequence: CSVEFPDRDEYEQYF. The CDR3 DNA sequence: TGCAGCGTTGAATTCCCGGACAGGGATGAATACGAGCAGTACTTC. The chain links TRBV29-1 to TRBJ2-7, with TRBD1 identical over 8 bases. Looked up from germline, CDR1 is SQVTM and CDR2 is ANQGSEA. Unmatched junction bases numbered 10, after V lost 2 bases and J lost 4 bases. The CDR3 consists of 15 residues.

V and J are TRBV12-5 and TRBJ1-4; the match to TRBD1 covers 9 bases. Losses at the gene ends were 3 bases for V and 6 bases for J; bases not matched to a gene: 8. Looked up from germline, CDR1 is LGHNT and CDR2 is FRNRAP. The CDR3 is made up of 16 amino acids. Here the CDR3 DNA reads TGTGCTAGTGGTTTCCTCCTAAGGACAGGGGATGAAAAACTGTTTTTT. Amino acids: CASGFLLRTGDEKLFF.

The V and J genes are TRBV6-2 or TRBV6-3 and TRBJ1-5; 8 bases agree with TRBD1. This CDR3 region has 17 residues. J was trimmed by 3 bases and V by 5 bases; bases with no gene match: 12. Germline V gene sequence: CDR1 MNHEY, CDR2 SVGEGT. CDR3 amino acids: CASSTDRGGRNNQPQHF. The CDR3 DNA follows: TGTGCCAGCAGTACCGACAGGGGAGGGAGGAACAATCAGCCCCAGCATTTT.

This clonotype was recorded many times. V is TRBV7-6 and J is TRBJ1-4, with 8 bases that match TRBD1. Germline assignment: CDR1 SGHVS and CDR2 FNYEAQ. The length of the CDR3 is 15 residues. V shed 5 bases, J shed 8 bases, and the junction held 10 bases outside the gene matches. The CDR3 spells CASSGLTGANEKLFF. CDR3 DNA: TGTGCCAGCAGCGGGTTGACAGGGGCCAACGAAAAACTGTTTTTT.

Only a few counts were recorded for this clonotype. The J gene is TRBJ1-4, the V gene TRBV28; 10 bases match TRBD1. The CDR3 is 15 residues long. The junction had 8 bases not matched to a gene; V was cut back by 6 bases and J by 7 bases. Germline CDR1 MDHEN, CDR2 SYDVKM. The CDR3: CASRPSDRGREKLFF. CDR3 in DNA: TGTGCCAGCAGACCCAGTGACAGGGGGCGTGAAAAACTGTTTTTT.

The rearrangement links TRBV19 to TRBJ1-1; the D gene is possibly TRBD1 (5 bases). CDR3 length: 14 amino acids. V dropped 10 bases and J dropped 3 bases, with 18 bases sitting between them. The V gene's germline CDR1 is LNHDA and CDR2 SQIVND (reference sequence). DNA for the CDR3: TGTGCCACCAATTGGAACAGAGGGGACACTGAAGCTTTCTTT. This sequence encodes CATNWNRGDTEAFF.

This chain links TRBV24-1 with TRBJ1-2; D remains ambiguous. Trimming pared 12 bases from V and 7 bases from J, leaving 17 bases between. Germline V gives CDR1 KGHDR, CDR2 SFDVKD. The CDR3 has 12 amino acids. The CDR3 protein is CAWSSGGSGYTF. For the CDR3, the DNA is TGTGCCTGGAGTTCAGGTGGCAGTGGCTACACCTTC.

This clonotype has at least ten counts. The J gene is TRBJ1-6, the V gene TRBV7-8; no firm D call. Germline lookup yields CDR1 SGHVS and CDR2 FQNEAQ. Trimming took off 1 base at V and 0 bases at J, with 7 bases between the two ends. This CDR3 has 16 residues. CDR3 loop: CASSLVEHSYNSPLHF. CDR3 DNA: TGTGCCAGCAGCTTAGTCGAGCACTCCTATAATTCACCCCTCCACTTT.

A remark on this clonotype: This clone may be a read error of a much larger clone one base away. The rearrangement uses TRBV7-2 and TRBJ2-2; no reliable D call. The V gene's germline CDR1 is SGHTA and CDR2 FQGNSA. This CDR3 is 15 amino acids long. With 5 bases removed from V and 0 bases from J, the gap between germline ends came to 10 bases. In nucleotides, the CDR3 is TGTGCCAGCAGCCTCAGCGAGACGAACACCGGGGAGCTGTTTTTT. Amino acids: CASSLSETNTGELFF.

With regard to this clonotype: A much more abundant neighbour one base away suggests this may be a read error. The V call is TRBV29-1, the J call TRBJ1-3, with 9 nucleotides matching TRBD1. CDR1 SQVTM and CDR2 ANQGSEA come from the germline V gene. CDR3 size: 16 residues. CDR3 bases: TGCAGCGTTGAAGGGACAGGGGAGGCAACTGGAGACACCATATATTTT. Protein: CSVEGTGEATGDTIYF.

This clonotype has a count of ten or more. CDR3 sequence (DNA): TGTGCCAGCAGCTTAGGCCAAGGGGCTAATGAAAAACTGTTTTTT. Residues: CASSLGQGANEKLFF. The rearrangement links TRBV7-9 to TRBJ1-4, with a weak D call TRBD1 (5 bases). Trimming shortened V by 1 base and J by 3 bases, and 9 bases separated the two germline ends. Germline V gene sequence: CDR1 SEHNR, CDR2 FQNEAQ (reference sequence). This CDR3 has 15 amino acids.

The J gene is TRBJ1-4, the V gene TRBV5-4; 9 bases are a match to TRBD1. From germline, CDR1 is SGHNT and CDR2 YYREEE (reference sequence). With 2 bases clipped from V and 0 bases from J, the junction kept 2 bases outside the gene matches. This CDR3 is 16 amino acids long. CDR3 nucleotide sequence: TGTGCCAGCAGCTTTACAGGGGGCTCAACTAATGAAAAACTGTTTTTT. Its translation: CASSFTGGSTNEKLFF.

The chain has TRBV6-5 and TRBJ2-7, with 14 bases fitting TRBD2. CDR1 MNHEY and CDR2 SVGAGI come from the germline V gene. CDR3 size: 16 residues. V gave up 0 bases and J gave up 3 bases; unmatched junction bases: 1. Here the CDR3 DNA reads TGTGCCAGCAGTTACTCGGGACTAGCGGGGGACTACGAGCAGTACTTC. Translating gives CASSYSGLAGDYEQYF.

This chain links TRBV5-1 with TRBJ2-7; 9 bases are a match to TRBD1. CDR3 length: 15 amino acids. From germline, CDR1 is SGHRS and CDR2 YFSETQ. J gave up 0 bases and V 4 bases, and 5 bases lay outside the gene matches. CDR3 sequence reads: CASSEQGASSYEQYF. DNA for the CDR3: TGCGCCAGCAGCGAACAGGGGGCCAGCTCCTACGAGCAGTACTTC.

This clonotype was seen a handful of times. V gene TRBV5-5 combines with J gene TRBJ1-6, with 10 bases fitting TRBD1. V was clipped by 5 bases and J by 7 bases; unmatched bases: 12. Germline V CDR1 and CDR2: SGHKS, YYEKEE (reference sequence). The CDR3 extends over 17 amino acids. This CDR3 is CASRDIPGQGQNSPLHF. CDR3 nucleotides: TGTGCCAGCAGGGATATTCCGGGACAGGGGCAGAATTCACCCCTCCACTTT.

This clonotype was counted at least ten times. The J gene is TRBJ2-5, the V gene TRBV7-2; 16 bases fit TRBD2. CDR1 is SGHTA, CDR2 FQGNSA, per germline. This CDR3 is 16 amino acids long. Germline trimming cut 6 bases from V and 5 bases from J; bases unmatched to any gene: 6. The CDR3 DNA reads TGTGCCAGCAGGGGACTAGCGGGAGGGCGGCGGGAGACCCAGTACTTC. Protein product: CASRGLAGGRRETQYF.

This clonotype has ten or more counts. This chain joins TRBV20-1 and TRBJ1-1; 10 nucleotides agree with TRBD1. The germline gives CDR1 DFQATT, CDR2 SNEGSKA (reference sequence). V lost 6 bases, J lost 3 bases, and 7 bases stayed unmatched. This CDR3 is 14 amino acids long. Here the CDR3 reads CSALTGGADTEAFF. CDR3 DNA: TGCAGTGCCTTGACAGGGGGCGCGGACACTGAAGCTTTCTTT.

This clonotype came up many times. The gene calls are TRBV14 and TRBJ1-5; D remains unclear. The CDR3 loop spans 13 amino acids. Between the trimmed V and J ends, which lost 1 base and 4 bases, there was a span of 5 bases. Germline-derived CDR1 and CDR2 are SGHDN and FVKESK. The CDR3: CASSQAANQPQHF. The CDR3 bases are TGTGCCAGCAGCCAAGCCGCAAATCAGCCCCAGCATTTT.

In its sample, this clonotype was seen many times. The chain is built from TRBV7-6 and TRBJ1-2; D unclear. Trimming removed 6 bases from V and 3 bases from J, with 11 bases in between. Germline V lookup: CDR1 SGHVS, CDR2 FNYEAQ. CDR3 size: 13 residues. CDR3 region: CASSPASHYGYTF. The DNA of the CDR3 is TGTGCCAGCAGTCCCGCCAGCCACTATGGCTACACCTTC. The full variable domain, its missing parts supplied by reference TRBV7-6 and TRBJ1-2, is GAGVSQSPRYKVTKRGQDVALRCDPISGHVSLYWYRQALGQGPEFLTYFNYEAQQDKSGLPNDRFSAERPEGSISTLTIQRTEQRDSAMYRCASSPASHYGYTFGSGTRLTVV.

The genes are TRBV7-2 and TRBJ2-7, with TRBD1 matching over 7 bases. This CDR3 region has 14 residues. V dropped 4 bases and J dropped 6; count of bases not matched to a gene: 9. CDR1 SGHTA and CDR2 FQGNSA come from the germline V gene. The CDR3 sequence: CASSSTGTEPEQYF. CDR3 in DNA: TGTGCCAGCAGCTCCACCGGGACAGAGCCCGAGCAGTACTTC.

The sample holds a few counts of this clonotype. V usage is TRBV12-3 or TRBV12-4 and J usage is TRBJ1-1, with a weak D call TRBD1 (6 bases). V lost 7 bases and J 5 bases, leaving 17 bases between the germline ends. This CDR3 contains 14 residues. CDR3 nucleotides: TGTGCCAGCACCCAAGGACAGTTGTTTACTGAAGCTTTCTTT. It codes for CASTQGQLFTEAFF.

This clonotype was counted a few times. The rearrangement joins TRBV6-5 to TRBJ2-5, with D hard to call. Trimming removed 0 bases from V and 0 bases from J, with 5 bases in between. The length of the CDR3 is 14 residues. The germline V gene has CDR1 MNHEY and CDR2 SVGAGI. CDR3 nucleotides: TGTGCCAGCAGTTACTCGGTTTACCAAGAGACCCAGTACTTC. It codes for CASSYSVYQETQYF.

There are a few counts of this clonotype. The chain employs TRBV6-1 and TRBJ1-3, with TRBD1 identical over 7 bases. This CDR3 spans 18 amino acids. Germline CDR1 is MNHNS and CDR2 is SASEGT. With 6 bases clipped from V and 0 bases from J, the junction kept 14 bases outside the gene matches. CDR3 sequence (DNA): TGTGCCAGCAGAAGCCAAAGACTACAGGGGAGCTCTGGAAACACCATATATTTT. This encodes CASRSQRLQGSSGNTIYF.

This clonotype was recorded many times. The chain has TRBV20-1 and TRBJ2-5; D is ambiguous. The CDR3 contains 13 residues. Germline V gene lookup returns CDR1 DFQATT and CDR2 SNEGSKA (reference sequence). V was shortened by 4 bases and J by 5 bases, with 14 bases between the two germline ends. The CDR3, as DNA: TGCAGTGCTAAAAGCTGGGGTGGGGAGACCCAGTACTTC. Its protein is CSAKSWGGETQYF.

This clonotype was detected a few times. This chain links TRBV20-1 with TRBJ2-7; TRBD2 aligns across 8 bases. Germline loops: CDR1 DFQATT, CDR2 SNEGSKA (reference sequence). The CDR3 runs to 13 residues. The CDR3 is CRPLAAGAHEQYF. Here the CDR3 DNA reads TGCAGACCTCTAGCAGCGGGAGCTCATGAGCAGTACTTC.

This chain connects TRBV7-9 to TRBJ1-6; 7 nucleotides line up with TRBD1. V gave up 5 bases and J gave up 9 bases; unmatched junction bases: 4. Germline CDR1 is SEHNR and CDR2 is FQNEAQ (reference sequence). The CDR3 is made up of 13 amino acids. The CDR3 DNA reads TGTGCCAGCAGCCCAGGGGGGCGTTCACCCCTCCACTTT. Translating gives CASSPGGRSPLHF.